This TCR beta chain derives from a study of Ad26.COV2.S vaccination and SARS-CoV-2 variants. The CDR3 covers 15 residues. V gave up 2 bases and J gave up 6 bases; unmatched junction bases: 7. Per the germline V gene, CDR1 is MNHEY and CDR2 is SVGEGT. The treatment here: some 20 received Ad26.COV2.S at low or high dose, single or two shots; 5 received placebo; per-sample allocation not given. Sampling occurred on day 63 after the first vaccine or placebo injection. The method was immunoSEQ multiplex PCR; TCRdb's version includes in-frame clones alone and lacks a portion of them. The sample lists under 550,000 clones, roughly 88% occurring once.

The chain has TRBV6-2 or TRBV6-3 and TRBJ2-3, with 8 bases that match TRBD2. This TCR came from a person between 18 and 65 years old who received the Ad26.COV2.S COVID-19 vaccine or a placebo. Sequenced here: peripheral blood, sampled in a trial of Ad26.COV2.S vaccine versus placebo. This chain's CDR3 is CASSYRLAGGDTQYF. CDR3 DNA sequence: TGTGCCAGCAGTTACAGGCTAGCGGGCGGGGATACGCAGTATTTT.